This T cell receptor (beta chain) is drawn from a study of identical twins. This clonotype occurred a few times. Its antigen is not known. This CDR3 region has 17 residues. The germline CDR1 and CDR2 sequences are LGHNA and YSLEER. With V trimmed by 0 bases and J by 6 bases, 8 bases remained unmatched. Study-wide findings and caveats: With monozygotic twins, out-of-frame TCR alpha sharing exceeded what models estimated.

Template switching supplied a universal primer site; unique molecular identifiers were carried on the cDNA. MiXCR, applied by TCRdb to the 5' RACE reads, yields one record per CDR3 protein. The sample shows some 500,000 distinct CDR3 sequences, over 12% of them seen only once. These data were also reused for a study on yellow fever vaccine responses in identical twins.

This sequence joins TRBV4-3 and TRBJ1-4, with TRBD1 identical over 9 bases. The TCR originated in a woman in her late teens or twenties in good health. The sequenced sample was CD4+ T cells sorted from blood. CDR3 nucleotide sequence: TGCGCCAGCAGCCAAGATCGGGACAGGGATTACTATGAAAAACTGTTTTTT. Amino acid sequence: CASSQDRDRDYYEKLFF.